This T cell receptor (beta chain) comes out of a study of blood T cell repertoires in COVID-19. Allocation to cohorts depended on clinical history reported by the participants. Recovered status in Cohort 3 required two negative PCRs, clearance, or symptom resolution. Germline values: CDR1 LNHDA, CDR2 SQIVND (reference sequence). The CDR3 sequence is 16 residues long. Between the trimmed V and J ends, which lost 6 bases and 4 bases, there was a span of 22 bases. Original handling: Estimated nucleated cell counts came from reference gene primer amplification. Produced via immunoSEQ multiplex PCR; TCRdb's table is partial and in-frame only. V, J and clone size are taken as reported in that table, and D and trimming were inferred from the DNA itself. The sample includes fewer than 350,000 clones, approximately 90% of them seen just once.

Sequenced material: PBMCs or T cells enriched from blood (not recorded which). The rearrangement links TRBV19 to TRBJ2-7; possible D gene TRBD1, 6 bases. The sequence came from a woman aged 35 to 49 who had recovered from COVID-19. CDR3 protein: CASRAQYRDSGYEQYF. The CDR3 DNA reads TGTGCCAGTAGGGCCCAATACAGGGATTCTGGATACGAGCAGTACTTC.